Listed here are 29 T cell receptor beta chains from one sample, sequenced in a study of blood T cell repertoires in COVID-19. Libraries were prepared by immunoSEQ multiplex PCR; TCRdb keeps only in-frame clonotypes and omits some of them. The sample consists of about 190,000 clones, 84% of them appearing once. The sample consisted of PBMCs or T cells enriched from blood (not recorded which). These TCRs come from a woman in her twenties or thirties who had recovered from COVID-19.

The CDR3 protein is CASSPLAATNEKLFF. In nucleotides, the CDR3 is TGCGCCAGCAGCCCCCTGGCAGCAACTAATGAAAAACTGTTTTTT. This chain links TRBV4-1 with TRBJ1-4; the D is unclear. In germline, CDR1 is MGHRA, CDR2 YSYEKL. The CDR3 length is 15 residues. Trimming removed 4 bases from V and 0 bases from J, with 9 bases in between.

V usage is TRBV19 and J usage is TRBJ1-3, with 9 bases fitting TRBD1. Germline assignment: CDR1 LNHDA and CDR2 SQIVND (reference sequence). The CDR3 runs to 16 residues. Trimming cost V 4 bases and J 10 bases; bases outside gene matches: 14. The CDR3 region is CASSTHEDRGRRTIYF. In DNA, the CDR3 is TGTGCCAGTAGTACTCACGAGGACAGGGGAAGAAGGACCATATATTTT.

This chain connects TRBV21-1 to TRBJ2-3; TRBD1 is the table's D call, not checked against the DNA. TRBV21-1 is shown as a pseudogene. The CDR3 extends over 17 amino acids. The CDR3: CASTRAGTGRFTDTQYF. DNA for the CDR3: TGTGCCAGCACCAGAGCCGGGACAGGGCGATTCACAGATACGCAGTATTTT.

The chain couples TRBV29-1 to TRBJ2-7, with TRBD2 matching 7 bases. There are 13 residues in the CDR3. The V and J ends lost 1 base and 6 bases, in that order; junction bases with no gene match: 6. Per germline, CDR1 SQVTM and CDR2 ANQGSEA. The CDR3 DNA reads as TGCAGCGTTGAAGTCGAGGGCGGGGGCGAGCAGTACGTC. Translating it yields CSVEVEGGGEQYV.

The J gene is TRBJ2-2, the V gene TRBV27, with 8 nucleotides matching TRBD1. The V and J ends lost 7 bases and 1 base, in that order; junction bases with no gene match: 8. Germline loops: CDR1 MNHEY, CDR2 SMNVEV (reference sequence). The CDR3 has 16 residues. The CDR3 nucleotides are TGTGCCAGCACCGACCCTGGGACAGGGAACACCGGGGAGCTGTTTTTT. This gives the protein CASTDPGTGNTGELFF.

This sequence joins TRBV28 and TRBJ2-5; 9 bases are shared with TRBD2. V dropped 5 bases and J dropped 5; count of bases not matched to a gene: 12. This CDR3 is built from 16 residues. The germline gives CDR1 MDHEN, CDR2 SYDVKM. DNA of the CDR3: TGTGCCAGCAGTCTCAACAGCGGGGGGACGTGGGAGACCCAGTACTTC. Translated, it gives CASSLNSGGTWETQYF.

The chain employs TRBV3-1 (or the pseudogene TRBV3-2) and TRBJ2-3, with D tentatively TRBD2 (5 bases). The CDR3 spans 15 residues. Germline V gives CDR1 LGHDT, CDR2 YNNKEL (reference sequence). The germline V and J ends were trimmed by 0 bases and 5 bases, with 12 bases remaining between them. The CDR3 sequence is CASSQDSGLRDTQYF. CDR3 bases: TGTGCCAGCAGCCAAGATTCGGGGTTGCGAGATACGCAGTATTTT.

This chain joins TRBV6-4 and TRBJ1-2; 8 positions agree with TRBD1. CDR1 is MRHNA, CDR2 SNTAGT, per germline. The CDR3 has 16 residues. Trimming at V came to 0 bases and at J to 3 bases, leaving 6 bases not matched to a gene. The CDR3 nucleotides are TGTGCCAGCAGTGACTCTCGACAGGGGAATTACTATGGCTACACCTTC. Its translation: CASSDSRQGNYYGYTF.

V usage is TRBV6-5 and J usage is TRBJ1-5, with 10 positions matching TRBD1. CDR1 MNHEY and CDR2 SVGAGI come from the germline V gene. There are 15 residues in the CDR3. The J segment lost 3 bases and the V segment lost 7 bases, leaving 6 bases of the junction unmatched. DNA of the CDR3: TGTGCCAGCACCCGGGACAGGGGTTTCAATCAGCCCCAGCATTTT. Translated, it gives CASTRDRGFNQPQHF.

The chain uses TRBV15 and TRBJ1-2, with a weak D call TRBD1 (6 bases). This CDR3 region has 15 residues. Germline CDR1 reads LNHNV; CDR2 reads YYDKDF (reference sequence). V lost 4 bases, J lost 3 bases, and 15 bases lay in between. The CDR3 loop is CATSTTPTGHYGYTF. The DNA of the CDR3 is TGTGCCACCAGCACCACACCTACAGGGCACTATGGCTACACCTTC.

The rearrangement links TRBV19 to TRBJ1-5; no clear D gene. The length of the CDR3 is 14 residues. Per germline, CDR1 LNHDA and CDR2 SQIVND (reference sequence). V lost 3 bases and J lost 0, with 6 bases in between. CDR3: CASSISNSNQPQHF. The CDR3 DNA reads TGTGCCAGTAGTATTTCTAATAGCAATCAGCCCCAGCATTTT.

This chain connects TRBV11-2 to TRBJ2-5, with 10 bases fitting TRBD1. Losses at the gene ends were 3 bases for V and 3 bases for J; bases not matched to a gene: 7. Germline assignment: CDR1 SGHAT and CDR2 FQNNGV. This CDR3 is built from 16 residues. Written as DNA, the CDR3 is TGTGCCAGCAGCTTCGGGACAGGGGTCCTTAAAGAGACCCAGTACTTC. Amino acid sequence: CASSFGTGVLKETQYF.

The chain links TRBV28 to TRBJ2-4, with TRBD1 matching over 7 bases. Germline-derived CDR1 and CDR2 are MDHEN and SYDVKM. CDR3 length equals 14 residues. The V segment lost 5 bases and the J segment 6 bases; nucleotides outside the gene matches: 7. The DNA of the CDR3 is TGTGCCAGCAGTCGGACAGGCCCCTCAAACATTCAGTACTTC. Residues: CASSRTGPSNIQYF.

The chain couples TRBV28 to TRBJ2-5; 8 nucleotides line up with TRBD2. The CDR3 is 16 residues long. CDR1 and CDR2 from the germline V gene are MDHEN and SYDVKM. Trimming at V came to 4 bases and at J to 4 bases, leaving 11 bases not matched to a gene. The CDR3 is CASSSPGLVWGETQYF. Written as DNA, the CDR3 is TGTGCCAGCAGTTCCCCGGGACTAGTCTGGGGAGAGACCCAGTACTTC.

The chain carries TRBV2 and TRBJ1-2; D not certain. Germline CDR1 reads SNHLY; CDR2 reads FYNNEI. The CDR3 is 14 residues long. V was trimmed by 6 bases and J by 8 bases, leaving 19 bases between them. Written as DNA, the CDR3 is TGTGCCAGCAGGGGGAGAGGGAAAGCGGAGGGCTACACCTTC. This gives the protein CASRGRGKAEGYTF.

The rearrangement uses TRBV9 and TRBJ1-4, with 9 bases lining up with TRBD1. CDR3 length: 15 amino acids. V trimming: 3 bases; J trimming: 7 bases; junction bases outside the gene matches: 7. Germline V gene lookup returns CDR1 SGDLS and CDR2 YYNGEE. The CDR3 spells CASSASQGAGEKLFF. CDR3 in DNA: TGTGCCAGCAGCGCTTCACAGGGGGCGGGTGAAAAACTGTTTTTT.

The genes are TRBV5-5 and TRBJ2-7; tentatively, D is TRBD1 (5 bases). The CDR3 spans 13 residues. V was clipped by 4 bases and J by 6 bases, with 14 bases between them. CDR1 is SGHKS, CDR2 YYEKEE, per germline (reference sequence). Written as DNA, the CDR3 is TGTGCCAGCAGCGTCATAGACAGACCCGAGCAGTACGTC. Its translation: CASSVIDRPEQYV.

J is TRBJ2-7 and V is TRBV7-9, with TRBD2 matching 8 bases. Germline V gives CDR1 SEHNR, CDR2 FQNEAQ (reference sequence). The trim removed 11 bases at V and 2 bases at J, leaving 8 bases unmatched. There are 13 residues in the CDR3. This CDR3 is CASLGGATYEQYF. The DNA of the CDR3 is TGTGCCTCTCTCGGGGGGGCTACCTACGAGCAGTACTTC.

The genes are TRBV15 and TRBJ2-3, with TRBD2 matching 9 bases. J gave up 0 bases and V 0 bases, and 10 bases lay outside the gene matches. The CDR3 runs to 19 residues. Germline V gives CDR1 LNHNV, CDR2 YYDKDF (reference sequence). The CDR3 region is CATSRDRLAGRSSTDTQYF. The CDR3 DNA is TGTGCCACCAGCAGAGATCGGCTAGCGGGACGTTCTAGCACAGATACGCAGTATTTT. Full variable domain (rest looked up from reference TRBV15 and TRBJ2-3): DAMVIQNPRYQVTQFGKPVTLSCSQTLNHNVMYWYQQKSSQAPKLLFHYYDKDFNNEADTPDNFQSRRPNTSFCFLDIRSPGLGDTAMYLCATSRDRLAGRSSTDTQYFGPGTRLTVL.

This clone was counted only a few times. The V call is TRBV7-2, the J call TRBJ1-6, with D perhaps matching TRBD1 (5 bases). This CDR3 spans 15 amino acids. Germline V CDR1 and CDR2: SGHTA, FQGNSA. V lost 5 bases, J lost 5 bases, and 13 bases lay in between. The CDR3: CASSPPGLNNSPLHF. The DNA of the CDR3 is TGTGCCAGCAGCCCACCGGGACTGAATAATTCACCCCTCCACTTT.

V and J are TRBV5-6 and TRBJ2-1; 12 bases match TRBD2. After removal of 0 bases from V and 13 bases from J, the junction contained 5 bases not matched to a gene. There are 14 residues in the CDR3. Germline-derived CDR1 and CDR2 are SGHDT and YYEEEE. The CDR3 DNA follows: TGTGCCAGCAGCTTGGGCCTAGCGGGAGGGCCTCAGTTCTTC. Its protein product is CASSLGLAGGPQFF.

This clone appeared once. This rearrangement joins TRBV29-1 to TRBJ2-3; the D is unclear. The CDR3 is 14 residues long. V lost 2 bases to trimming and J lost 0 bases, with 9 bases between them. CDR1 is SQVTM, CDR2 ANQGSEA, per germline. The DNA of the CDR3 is TGCAGCGTTGAATCGAGACTGAGCACAGATACGCAGTATTTT. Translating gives CSVESRLSTDTQYF.

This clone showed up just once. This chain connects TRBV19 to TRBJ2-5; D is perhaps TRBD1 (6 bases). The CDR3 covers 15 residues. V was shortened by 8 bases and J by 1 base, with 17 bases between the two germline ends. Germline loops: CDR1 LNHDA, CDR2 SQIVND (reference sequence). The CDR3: CASAPRGMIQETQYF. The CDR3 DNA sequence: TGTGCCAGTGCGCCCAGGGGAATGATCCAAGAGACCCAGTACTTC.

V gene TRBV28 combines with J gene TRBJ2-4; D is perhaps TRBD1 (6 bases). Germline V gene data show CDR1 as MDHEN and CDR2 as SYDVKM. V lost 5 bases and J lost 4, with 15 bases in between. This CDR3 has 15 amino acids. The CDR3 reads CASSLDPGTKNIQYF. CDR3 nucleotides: TGTGCCAGCAGTCTCGATCCCGGGACAAAAAACATTCAGTACTTC.

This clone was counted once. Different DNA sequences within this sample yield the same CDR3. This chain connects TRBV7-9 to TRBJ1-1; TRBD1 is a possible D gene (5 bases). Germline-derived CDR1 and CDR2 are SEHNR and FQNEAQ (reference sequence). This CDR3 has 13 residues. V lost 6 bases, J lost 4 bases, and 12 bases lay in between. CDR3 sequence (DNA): TGTGCCAGCAGACTGGGGGGAGGCACTGAAGCTTTCTTT. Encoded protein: CASRLGGGTEAFF.

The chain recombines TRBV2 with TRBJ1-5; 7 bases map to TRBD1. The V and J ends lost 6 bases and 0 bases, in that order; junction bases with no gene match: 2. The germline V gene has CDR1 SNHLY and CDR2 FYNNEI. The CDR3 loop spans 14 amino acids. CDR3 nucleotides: TGTGCCAGCAGACGGACAGGTAGCAATCAGCCCCAGCATTTT. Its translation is CASRRTGSNQPQHF.

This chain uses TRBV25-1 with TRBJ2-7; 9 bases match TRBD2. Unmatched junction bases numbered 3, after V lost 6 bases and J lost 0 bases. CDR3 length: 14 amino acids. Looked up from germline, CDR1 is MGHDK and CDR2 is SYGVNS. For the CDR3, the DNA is TGTGCCAGCAGAAATAGCGGGAGCTCCTACGAGCAGTACTTC. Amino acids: CASRNSGSSYEQYF.

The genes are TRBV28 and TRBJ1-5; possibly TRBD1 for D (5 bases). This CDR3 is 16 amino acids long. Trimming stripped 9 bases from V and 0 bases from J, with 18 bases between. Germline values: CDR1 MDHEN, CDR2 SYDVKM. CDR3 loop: CASVLGGIYSNQPQHF. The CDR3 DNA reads TGTGCCAGTGTCTTGGGGGGGATTTATAGCAATCAGCCCCAGCATTTT.

CDR3 in amino acids: CASRPTGGNEKLFF. The CDR3 nucleotides read TGTGCCAGCAGGCCGACAGGAGGTAATGAAAAACTGTTTTTT. This rearrangement joins TRBV2 to TRBJ1-4; perhaps TRBD1 as D (6 bases). The V end was cut by 6 bases, the J end by 4 bases, with 12 bases between. CDR1 is SNHLY, CDR2 FYNNEI, per germline. This CDR3 contains 14 residues.